Each of the 32 T cell receptor beta chains below was sequenced from the same sample in a study of cytomegalovirus exposure and HLA in healthy donors. The table came from immunoSEQ multiplex PCR; TCRdb's copy has only in-frame clones and leaves some out. The sample lists some 83,000 clones; over 85% were seen once. Sequencing input: PBMCs. These receptors were obtained from a woman aged 18-29 years in good health and CMV-seronegative.

The V call is TRBV5-3, the J call TRBJ2-1; 9 bases fit TRBD1. TRBV5-3 is an ORF; its function is uncertain. This CDR3 contains 21 residues. V lost 6 bases and J lost 1; bases outside the gene matches: 23. The CDR3 DNA follows: TGTGCCAGAAACCCCAAAACTTCGGACAGGGGTGCCTGTAGTTCCTACAATGAGCAGTTCTTC. Its protein is CARNPKTSDRGACSSYNEQFF.

The chain combines TRBV9 with TRBJ2-2; D is perhaps TRBD2 (5 bases). The CDR3 consists of 16 residues. Deletions cut 5 bases from V and 1 base from J, with 15 bases between. Per the germline V gene, CDR1 is SGDLS and CDR2 is YYNGEE. CDR3 sequence: CASSGSGGGNTGELFF. The CDR3 DNA sequence: TGTGCCAGCAGTGGGTCAGGAGGAGGGAACACCGGGGAGCTGTTTTTT.

The CDR3 region has the DNA TGTGCCAGCAGTCGGACAACGAACACCGGGGAGCTGTTTTTT. Translation: CASSRTTNTGELFF. The chain combines TRBV7-3 with TRBJ2-2; TRBD1 might be the D (5 bases). This CDR3 comprises 14 residues. Germline V gene data show CDR1 as SGHTA and CDR2 as FQGTGA. V was trimmed by 6 bases and J by 0 bases, leaving 8 bases between them.

This chain uses TRBV6-1 with TRBJ1-1, with D perhaps TRBD1 (6 bases). The germline V gene encodes CDR1 MNHNS and CDR2 SASEGT. Trimming took 4 bases from V and 4 from J, leaving 13 bases between them. This CDR3 spans 14 amino acids. The DNA for the CDR3 is TGTGCCAGCAGTGCCGCAGGGGTGAGCACTGAAGCTTTCTTT. Protein: CASSAAGVSTEAFF.

This clone was detected once. The chain recombines TRBV11-3 with TRBJ2-1; possibly TRBD2 for D (6 bases). V was clipped by 2 bases and J by 8 bases, with 10 bases between them. In germline, CDR1 is SGHNT, CDR2 YENEEA. There are 13 residues in the CDR3. CDR3 DNA: TGTGCCAGCAGCTTAAGGGAGGAGGATGAGCAGTTCTTC. Amino acids: CASSLREEDEQFF.

J is TRBJ1-1 and V is TRBV7-9; no firm D call. This CDR3 has 11 amino acids. In germline, CDR1 is SEHNR, CDR2 FQNEAQ (reference sequence). Deletions cut 7 bases from V and 1 base from J, with 4 bases between. CDR3 sequence (DNA): TGTGCCAGCACCCGGAACACTGAAGCTTTCTTT. Its translation is CASTRNTEAFF.

The chain joins TRBV19 to TRBJ1-2, with a tentative D call TRBD1 (5 bases). V lost 4 bases to trimming and J lost 2 bases, with 14 bases between them. This CDR3 region has 15 residues. CDR1 is LNHDA and CDR2 is SQIVND in the germline V gene (reference sequence). The CDR3 reads CASSTQLRENYGYTF. CDR3 sequence (DNA): TGTGCCAGTAGTACCCAACTCAGGGAAAACTATGGCTACACCTTC.

The V call is TRBV6-1, the J call TRBJ1-1; D gene uncertain. The CDR3 totals 15 residues. V was clipped by 4 bases and J by 6 bases, with 18 bases between them. Germline CDR1 and CDR2: MNHNS and SASEGT. The CDR3 coding sequence is TGTGCCAGCAGTGGCTGGACGGCCCGGACTTCTGAAGCTTTCTTT. It encodes CASSGWTARTSEAFF.

The chain recombines TRBV25-1 with TRBJ1-1; D not certain. Trimming cost V 3 bases and J 6 bases, with 8 bases left between them. Germline lookup yields CDR1 MGHDK and CDR2 SYGVNS. This CDR3 spans 12 amino acids. The CDR3 DNA sequence: TGTGCCAGCAGTGACCTGAGGGCTGAAGCTTTCTTT. Its translation is CASSDLRAEAFF.

V and J are TRBV5-1 and TRBJ2-2; tentative D call: TRBD1 (6 bases). Between the trimmed V and J ends, which lost 3 bases and 1 base, there was a span of 10 bases. The CDR3 loop spans 15 amino acids. Germline V gene lookup returns CDR1 SGHRS and CDR2 YFSETQ. The CDR3 region has the DNA TGCGCCAGCAGCTACGACAGGCAGAACACCGGGGAGCTGTTTTTT. Amino acids: CASSYDRQNTGELFF.

The V call is TRBV11-1, the J call TRBJ2-7; 11 nucleotides match TRBD2. V shed 5 bases, J shed 5 bases, and the junction held 8 bases outside the gene matches. This CDR3 contains 15 residues. Germline lookup yields CDR1 SGHAT and CDR2 FQDESV (reference sequence). CDR3 protein: CASSARLAGQDEQYF. The DNA of the CDR3 is TGTGCCAGCAGCGCCAGACTAGCGGGACAAGACGAGCAGTACTTC. Full variable domain (missing parts from reference TRBV11-1 and TRBJ2-7): EAEVAQSPRYKITEKSQAVAFWCDPISGHATLYWYRQILGQGPELLVQFQDESVVDDSQLPKDRFSAERLKGVDSTLKIQPAELGDSAMYLCASSARLAGQDEQYFGPGTRLTVT.

This chain connects TRBV6-4 to TRBJ2-7; 9 bases match TRBD2. Germline V gene sequence: CDR1 MRHNA, CDR2 SNTAGT. The ends lost 0 bases at V and 0 bases at J; junction bases unmatched: 3. The CDR3 runs to 16 residues. The CDR3 DNA is TGTGCCAGCAGTGACTCGGCGACTAGCGGCTCCTACGAGCAGTACTTC. Its translation: CASSDSATSGSYEQYF.

The chain joins TRBV19 to TRBJ2-6; 8 bases are a match to TRBD1. This CDR3 region has 16 residues. Germline CDR1 reads LNHDA; CDR2 reads SQIVND (reference sequence). Trimming took 5 bases from V and 0 from J; bases not matched to a gene: 3. The CDR3 loop is CASSYRGASGANVLTF. The CDR3 bases are TGTGCCAGTAGTTACAGGGGGGCCTCTGGGGCCAACGTCCTGACTTTC.

The V gene is TRBV9, the J gene TRBJ2-5; 15 bases map to TRBD2. V shed 2 bases and J 7 bases; nucleotides not matched to a gene: 6. Germline V gives CDR1 SGDLS, CDR2 YYNGEE. This CDR3 has 16 residues. The CDR3 reads CASSVGLAGGFGTQYF. DNA of the CDR3: TGTGCCAGCAGCGTGGGACTAGCGGGAGGATTCGGGACCCAGTACTTC.

The chain carries TRBV6-4 and TRBJ2-1; D ambiguous. This CDR3 has 16 residues. Germline-derived CDR1 and CDR2 are MRHNA and SNTAGT. The V end lost 3 bases, the J end lost 4 bases, and 16 bases lay between the germline ends. The CDR3 DNA reads TGTGCCAGCAGTGAATTCCCCCCGCCGGTTTACAATGAGCAGTTCTTC. Amino acid sequence: CASSEFPPPVYNEQFF.

The rearrangement uses TRBV11-1 and TRBJ2-7; 7 nucleotides align to TRBD2. The CDR3 spans 13 residues. Germline V gives CDR1 SGHAT, CDR2 FQDESV (reference sequence). J gave up 2 bases and V 8 bases, and 6 bases lay outside the gene matches. The CDR3 loop reads CASGTGGTYEQYF. CDR3 nucleotides: TGTGCCAGCGGGACGGGGGGTACCTACGAGCAGTACTTC.

This chain uses TRBV6-5 with TRBJ2-4; D is perhaps TRBD1 (5 bases). V was clipped by 4 bases and J by 9 bases, with 13 bases between them. The V gene's germline CDR1 is MNHEY and CDR2 SVGAGI. CDR3 length: 13 amino acids. CDR3 DNA: TGTGCCAGCAGTTCATTGGCTCAGGGCATTCAGTACTTC. Residues: CASSSLAQGIQYF.

The chain has TRBV28 and TRBJ2-3; 9 bases fit TRBD2. Germline V gives CDR1 MDHEN, CDR2 SYDVKM. V lost 3 bases, J lost 4 bases, and 14 bases stayed unmatched. The length of the CDR3 is 18 residues. CDR3 protein: CASSLSTTSAGGSDTQYF. CDR3 in DNA: TGTGCCAGCAGTTTGTCAACCACTAGCGCGGGAGGGTCAGATACGCAGTATTTT.

The chain is built from TRBV5-1 and TRBJ1-2; 7 nucleotides line up with TRBD1. The V segment lost 0 bases and the J segment 8 bases; nucleotides outside the gene matches: 10. This CDR3 spans 15 amino acids. CDR1 is SGHRS, CDR2 YFSETQ, per germline. The CDR3 DNA reads as TGCGCCAGCAGCTTGGAGGGGACAGCCGGCCTCGGCTACACCTTC. Protein: CASSLEGTAGLGYTF.

The chain combines TRBV6-1 with TRBJ1-5; maybe TRBD1 (5 bases). This CDR3 has 15 residues. Per the germline V gene, CDR1 is MNHNS and CDR2 is SASEGT. V gave up 8 bases and J gave up 0 bases, with 14 bases separating them. CDR3 nucleotides: TGTGCCAGCCGCTTACAGGAATATAGCAATCAGCCCCAGCATTTT. This codes for CASRLQEYSNQPQHF.

Note on this clone: The germline gene is not matched at one end of the junction; a read error may be the cause. This chain joins TRBV9 and TRBJ2-7; D uncertain. The CDR3 is 15 residues long. Germline loops: CDR1 SGDLS, CDR2 YYNGEE. The CDR3: CASSSRGSSSHEQYF. As DNA, the CDR3 is TGTGCCAGCAGCTCACGCGGTAGTTCCTCCCACGAGCAGTACTTC.

The V call is TRBV7-2, the J call TRBJ1-3; TRBD1 aligns across 7 bases. The V segment lost 6 bases and the J segment 0 bases; nucleotides outside the gene matches: 8. This CDR3 is 16 amino acids long. CDR1 SGHTA and CDR2 FQGNSA come from the germline V gene. The DNA for the CDR3 is TGTGCCAGCAGTCACGGGGACAGCCGCTCTGGAAACACCATATATTTT. Encoded protein: CASSHGDSRSGNTIYF.

This sequence joins TRBV4-2 and TRBJ2-3; 10 bases fit TRBD2. Losses at the gene ends were 1 base for V and 1 base for J; bases not matched to a gene: 8. The CDR3 is made up of 18 amino acids. Germline V gene lookup returns CDR1 LGHNA and CDR2 YNFKEQ. In DNA form, the CDR3 reads TGTGCCAGCAGCCAAGTAAGGAGCGGGGGGGCCGGCACAGATACGCAGTATTTT. Residues: CASSQVRSGGAGTDTQYF.

The V gene is TRBV10-3, the J gene TRBJ1-3; no clear D. Trimming cost V 10 bases and J 2 bases, with 12 bases left between them. Germline V gives CDR1 ENHRY, CDR2 SYGVKD. The CDR3 covers 13 residues. This CDR3 reads CATQTGAGNTIYF. CDR3 nucleotides: TGTGCCACCCAGACGGGAGCTGGAAACACCATATATTTT.

CDR3 nucleotides: TGTGCCACCAGCAGAGATGGGCAAGCTTTTTCACCCCTCCACTTT. Residues: CATSRDGQAFSPLHF. The chain uses TRBV15 and TRBJ1-6; D remains ambiguous. CDR1 LNHNV and CDR2 YYDKDF come from the germline V gene (reference sequence). V lost 0 bases and J lost 9, with 12 bases in between. This CDR3 spans 15 amino acids.

V usage is TRBV5-1 and J usage is TRBJ1-4; 8 positions agree with TRBD1. V was clipped by 5 bases and J by 3 bases; unmatched bases: 3. There are 14 residues in the CDR3. The germline V gene has CDR1 SGHRS and CDR2 YFSETQ. CDR3 sequence (DNA): TGCGCCAGCAGGGCGACAGGGGCTAATGAAAAACTGTTTTTT. Translated, it gives CASRATGANEKLFF.

DNA of the CDR3: TGTGCCAGCAGGTCCGGGACAGCCTACGAGCAGTACTTC. This encodes CASRSGTAYEQYF. This rearrangement joins TRBV27 to TRBJ2-7, with TRBD1 identical over 7 bases. There are 13 residues in the CDR3. V gave up 6 bases and J gave up 2 bases; unmatched junction bases: 4. The germline CDR1 and CDR2 sequences are MNHEY and SMNVEV (reference sequence).

The CDR3 sequence is CASAVAGSGVETQYF. The CDR3 DNA follows: TGCGCCAGCGCCGTAGCGGGGAGTGGGGTAGAGACCCAGTACTTC. V gene TRBV5-1 combines with J gene TRBJ2-5; 8 bases align to TRBD2. Trimming took 7 bases from V and 4 from J; bases not matched to a gene: 12. The V gene's germline CDR1 is SGHRS and CDR2 YFSETQ. The CDR3 spans 15 residues.

This chain connects TRBV7-2 to TRBJ2-7; weak D call: TRBD1 (5 bases). V lost 0 bases to trimming and J lost 2 bases, with 11 bases between them. CDR3 length: 15 residues. Germline V gene data show CDR1 as SGHTA and CDR2 as FQGNSA. The CDR3 DNA sequence: TGTGCCAGCAGCTTAGCGCCTACAGGAGCCTACGAGCAGTACTTC. Its protein product is CASSLAPTGAYEQYF.

The chain has TRBV2 and TRBJ2-2; the match to TRBD2 covers 8 bases. CDR1 and CDR2 from the germline V gene are SNHLY and FYNNEI. The length of the CDR3 is 15 residues. The V gene end was trimmed by 3 bases and the J gene end by 4 bases; junction bases not matched to a gene: 4. For the CDR3, the DNA is TGTGCCAGCAGTGATAGCGGGATTGGCACCGGGGAGCTGTTTTTT. The encoded protein is CASSDSGIGTGELFF.

This rearrangement joins TRBV6-6 to TRBJ2-3; 8 nucleotides align to TRBD2. The CDR3 spans 16 residues. CDR1 and CDR2 from the germline V gene are MNHNY and SVGAGI (reference sequence). J gave up 4 bases and V 5 bases, and 11 bases lay outside the gene matches. CDR3 loop: CASSHRSRGGADTQYF. CDR3 DNA: TGTGCCAGCAGTCATAGGAGCCGGGGGGGGGCAGATACGCAGTATTTT.

The rearrangement uses TRBV11-2 and TRBJ2-1, with a tentative D call TRBD2 (6 bases). Germline loops: CDR1 SGHAT, CDR2 FQNNGV. The V end was cut by 0 bases, the J end by 10 bases, with 13 bases between. The CDR3 extends over 14 amino acids. Here the CDR3 reads CASSLEVMAGEQFF. In DNA form, the CDR3 reads TGTGCCAGCAGCTTAGAAGTTATGGCGGGAGAGCAGTTCTTC.